A single sample gave rise to the 9 T cell receptor beta chains below, sequenced in a study of T cell repertoires in cytomegalovirus infection. Their antigens remain unidentified. TCRdb re-derived calls from the reads in MiXCR, one entry per CDR3 protein. The repertoire holds around 71,000 distinct CDR3 sequences, with about 40% as singletons. Source: CD8+ T cells from cultured PBMCs, taken from culture after CMV antigen stimulation. These TCRs come from a human donor in good health (CMV status not recorded). Some clones in this sample may be carry-over from other donors' samples.

The chain carries TRBV4-1 and TRBJ2-1; D not resolved. CDR3 size: 15 residues. In germline, CDR1 is MGHRA, CDR2 YSYEKL. V lost 4 bases and J 6 bases, leaving 16 bases between the germline ends. The CDR3 sequence is CASSRRQNNFNEQFF. The DNA of the CDR3 is TGCGCCAGCAGCCGAAGGCAAAACAATTTCAATGAGCAGTTCTTC.

This clonotype was counted between two and nine times. The CDR3 here is CASSSTGGYEQYF. DNA for the CDR3: TGTGCCAGCAGCTCAACTGGAGGATACGAGCAGTACTTC. This rearrangement joins TRBV7-6 to TRBJ2-7; D perhaps matches TRBD2 (5 bases). Germline V gene data show CDR1 as SGHVS and CDR2 as FNYEAQ. The CDR3 loop spans 13 amino acids. V was shortened by 4 bases and J by 4 bases, with 11 bases between the two germline ends.

This chain uses TRBV12-3 or TRBV12-4 with TRBJ1-1; D may be TRBD1 (6 bases). Trimming cost V 5 bases and J 0 bases, with 22 bases left between them. The CDR3 is made up of 18 amino acids. CDR3 sequence: CASSRGVGGARMNTEAFF. The DNA of the CDR3 is TGTGCCAGCAGTCGGGGTGTAGGGGGGGCCCGGATGAACACTGAAGCTTTCTTT.

This clonotype has only one observation. One base away lies a much larger clone, so this may be a sequencing read error. The chain combines TRBV7-2 with TRBJ2-7; possibly TRBD1 for D (5 bases). The CDR3 consists of 15 residues. CDR1 SGHTA and CDR2 FQGNSA come from the germline V gene. This CDR3 is CVSSLEGARNYEQYF. The CDR3 nucleotides read TGTGTCAGCAGCTTAGAAGGGGCTAGGAACTACGAGCAGTACTTC.

The chain recombines TRBV9 with TRBJ1-2; D is unclear. From germline, CDR1 is SGDLS and CDR2 YYNGEE. V lost 3 bases and J lost 8, with 17 bases in between. The CDR3 spans 14 residues. The CDR3 region has the DNA TGTGCCAGCAGCGAACCCGGGATACGAGGAGGCTACACCTTC. Amino acids: CASSEPGIRGGYTF.

This clonotype was detected only a few times. The chain's CDR3 is CASRQGDQETQYF. CDR3 bases: TGTGCCAGCAGACAGGGTGATCAGGAGACCCAGTACTTC. The V call is TRBV7-6, the J call TRBJ2-5; possibly TRBD1 for D (6 bases). Germline V lookup: CDR1 SGHVS, CDR2 FNYEAQ. V was trimmed by 6 bases and J by 5 bases, leaving 13 bases between them. The CDR3 consists of 13 residues.

The rearrangement uses TRBV27 and TRBJ2-3; D may be TRBD2 (6 bases). The CDR3 extends over 15 amino acids. Trimming took 5 bases from V and 6 from J, leaving 18 bases between them. Germline V lookup: CDR1 MNHEY, CDR2 SMNVEV (reference sequence). The CDR3 region has the DNA TGTGCCAGCAGTCCCACTAGCCCGGTCGGGGATACGCAGTATTTT. The encoded protein is CASSPTSPVGDTQYF.

The rearrangement uses TRBV6-5 and TRBJ2-7; TRBD1 aligns across 7 bases. This CDR3 contains 14 residues. The V gene end was trimmed by 7 bases and the J gene end by 3 bases; junction bases not matched to a gene: 9. From germline, CDR1 is MNHEY and CDR2 SVGAGI. CDR3 region: CASTAPTGNYEQYF. The CDR3 coding sequence is TGTGCCAGCACCGCTCCGACAGGGAACTACGAGCAGTACTTC.

A remark on this clonotype: Relative to the germline gene, one junction end is altered; a read error may explain this. This CDR3 reads CASSQDYRATGELFF. CDR3 sequence (DNA): TGTGCCAGCAGCCAAGATTACAGGGCCACCGGGGAGCTGTTTTTT. The gene calls are TRBV4-1 and TRBJ2-2, with D perhaps matching TRBD1 (6 bases). The germline gives CDR1 MGHRA, CDR2 YSYEKL. CDR3 size: 15 residues.